What follows describes a single T cell receptor beta chain. As yet, its antigen is unknown. A sample-barcoded 5' primer and a J-beta primer mix were used in a second PCR of about 6 to 11 cycles. Every molecule of cDNA carried a tag from a template-switch adaptor with 12 random nucleotides. Every sample gave at least 2.5 million paired-end reads containing CDR3. TCRdb reanalysed the 5' RACE reads using MiXCR and keeps one entry per CDR3 protein. Of about 1,400,000 distinct CDR3 sequences in the sample, 45% to 70% are singletons; the top ten hold over 5.5%. The data stem from a study of blood T cells in healthy people across ages. Study-level findings and limits: Strong correlation linked observed beta diversity and percent naive T cells.

CDR1 and CDR2 from the germline V gene are MNHNS and SASEGT. With 6 bases removed from V and 0 bases from J, the gap between germline ends came to 14 bases. CDR3 length equals 15 residues. The chain is built from TRBV6-1 and TRBJ1-1, with a weak D call TRBD1 (6 bases). The TCR was taken from a young man in good health. Sequences were obtained from blood. The CDR3 is CASRPMTGMNTEAFF. The CDR3 bases are TGTGCCAGCAGACCCATGACAGGAATGAACACTGAAGCTTTCTTT.